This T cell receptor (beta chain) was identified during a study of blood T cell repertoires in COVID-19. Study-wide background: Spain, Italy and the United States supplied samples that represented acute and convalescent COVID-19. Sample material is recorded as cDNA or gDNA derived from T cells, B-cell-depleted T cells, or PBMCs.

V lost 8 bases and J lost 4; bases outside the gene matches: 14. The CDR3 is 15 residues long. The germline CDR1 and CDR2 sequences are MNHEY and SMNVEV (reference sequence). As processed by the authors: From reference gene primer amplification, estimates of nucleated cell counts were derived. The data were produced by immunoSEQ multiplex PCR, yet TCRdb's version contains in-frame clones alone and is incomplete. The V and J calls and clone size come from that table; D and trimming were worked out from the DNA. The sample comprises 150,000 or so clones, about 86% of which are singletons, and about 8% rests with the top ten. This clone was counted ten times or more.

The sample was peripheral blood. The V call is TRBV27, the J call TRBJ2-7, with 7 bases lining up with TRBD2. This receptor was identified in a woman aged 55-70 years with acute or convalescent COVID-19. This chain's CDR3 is CASASGGGPVYEQYF. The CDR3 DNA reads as TGTGCCAGCGCCTCCGGGGGAGGGCCGGTATACGAGCAGTACTTC.